This TCR beta chain was sequenced for a study of blood T cell repertoires in COVID-19. Sequencing used immunoSEQ multiplex PCR; TCRdb keeps in-frame clones, though not all of them. The data show under 300,000 clones, roughly 93% seen once. V dropped 4 bases and J dropped 0 bases, with 6 bases sitting between them. CDR1 and CDR2 (germline): SQVTM, ANQGSEA. The CDR3 contains 12 residues. The specimen was PBMCs or T cells enriched from blood (not recorded which). The rearrangement uses TRBV29-1 and TRBJ1-2; D not resolved. The TCR comes from a woman aged 40 to 50 with acute COVID-19. The CDR3 sequence: CSVAGTNYGYTF. The CDR3 DNA sequence: TGCAGCGTTGCAGGAACTAACTATGGCTACACCTTC. Together with reference TRBV29-1 and TRBJ1-2, the CDR3 gives the full variable domain: SAVISQKPSRDICQRGTSLTIQCQVDSQVTMMFWYRQQPGQSLTLIATANQGSEATYESGFVIDKFPISRPNLTFSTLTVSNMSPEDSSIYLCSVAGTNYGYTFGSGTRLTVV.